This T cell receptor (beta chain) was recovered during a study of T cell responses to AZD1222 COVID-19 vaccine. Study conclusions and caveats: Clonal diversity was possibly underestimated; the donors were predominantly white British and more often female. Nearly half of spike-specific TCRs reportedly go after variant regions that carry no mutations. After the peak T cell response, and only then, were repertoires sampled.

For this clone: The antigen is undetermined.

Clones were read by immunoSEQ multiplex PCR, and TCRdb kept only the in-frame ones, dropping some. Among some 90,000 clones listed, 80% to 90% were seen once. The sequenced sample was peripheral blood, obtained on day 0 of AZD1222 vaccination. This TCR was sampled from an adult in good health.

Here the CDR3 DNA reads TGTGCCAGCCGCCCAGGGAGGGCAGTTGAAAAACTGTTTTTT. Its translation is CASRPGRAVEKLFF. The chain has TRBV27 and TRBJ1-4, with D possibly matching TRBD1 (5 bases). CDR1 and CDR2 from the germline V gene are MNHEY and SMNVEV (reference sequence). With 8 bases removed from V and 7 bases from J, the gap between germline ends came to 17 bases. There are 14 residues in the CDR3.